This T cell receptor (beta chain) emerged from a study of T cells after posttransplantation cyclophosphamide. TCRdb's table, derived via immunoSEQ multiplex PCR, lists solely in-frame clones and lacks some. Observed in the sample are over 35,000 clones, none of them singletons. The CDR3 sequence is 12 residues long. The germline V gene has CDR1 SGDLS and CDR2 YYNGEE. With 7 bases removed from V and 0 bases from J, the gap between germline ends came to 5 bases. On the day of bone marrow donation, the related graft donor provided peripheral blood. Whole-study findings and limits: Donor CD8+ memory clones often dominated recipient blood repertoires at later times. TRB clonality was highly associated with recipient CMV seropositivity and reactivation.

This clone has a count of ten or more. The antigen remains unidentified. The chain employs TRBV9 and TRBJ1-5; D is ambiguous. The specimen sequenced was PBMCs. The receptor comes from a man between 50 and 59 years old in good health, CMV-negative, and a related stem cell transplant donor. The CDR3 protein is CASGVSNQPQHF. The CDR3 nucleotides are TGTGCCAGCGGAGTTAGCAATCAGCCCCAGCATTTT.